One sample yielded the 14 T cell receptor beta chains listed below, sequenced in a study of blood T cell repertoires in COVID-19. The method was immunoSEQ multiplex PCR; TCRdb's version includes in-frame clones alone and lacks a portion of them. This table has fewer than 250,000 clones, roughly 91% appearing once. Input material: peripheral blood. The receptors come from a man under 40 with COVID-19, enrolled during active disease.

The CDR3 DNA sequence: TGTGCCAGCAGCCGCGCGACAGGGGGTTACAATGAGCAGTTCTTC. Translating gives CASSRATGGYNEQFF. V usage is TRBV6-5 and J usage is TRBJ2-1; TRBD1 agrees at 9 bases. Germline CDR1 and CDR2: MNHEY and SVGAGI. CDR3 length: 15 residues. V shed 6 bases, J shed 4 bases, and the junction held 7 bases outside the gene matches.

The chain uses TRBV5-1 and TRBJ1-2; D call uncertain. The V gene's germline CDR1 is SGHRS and CDR2 YFSETQ. CDR3 length: 14 amino acids. V lost 3 bases and J 4 bases, leaving 13 bases between the germline ends. CDR3 coding DNA: TGCGCCAGCAGCTCCGGGGAGGGAAGCTATGGCTACACCTTC. This codes for CASSSGEGSYGYTF.

The CDR3 is CASSVGGTGSMNSPLHF. The CDR3 bases are TGTGCCAGCAGCGTAGGGGGCACTGGGTCGATGAATTCACCCCTCCACTTT. J is TRBJ1-6 and V is TRBV9; D perhaps matches TRBD1 (5 bases). Germline values: CDR1 SGDLS, CDR2 YYNGEE. The CDR3 is 17 amino acids. Trimming stripped 0 bases from V and 7 bases from J, with 17 bases between.

The chain carries TRBV5-5 and TRBJ1-4, with D unresolved. Germline V gives CDR1 SGHKS, CDR2 YYEKEE (reference sequence). This CDR3 comprises 15 residues. The ends were cut back, 2 bases at V and 3 bases at J, with 11 bases in the middle. The CDR3 loop reads CASSFGGEANEKLFF. CDR3 bases: TGTGCCAGCAGCTTCGGCGGGGAAGCTAATGAAAAACTGTTTTTT.

This chain connects TRBV5-1 to TRBJ2-7, with 7 bases identical to TRBD1. Germline-derived CDR1 and CDR2 are SGHRS and YFSETQ. CDR3 length equals 15 residues. Losses at the gene ends were 3 bases for V and 2 bases for J; bases not matched to a gene: 8. DNA for the CDR3: TGCGCCAGCAGCTATGACTCGGGACAGCCCTACGAGCAGTACTTC. This codes for CASSYDSGQPYEQYF.

J is TRBJ1-6 and V is TRBV6-5, with D possibly TRBD1 on 6 matching bases. The CDR3 spans 14 residues. The V end was cut by 8 bases, the J end by 5 bases, with 13 bases between. Germline CDR1 reads MNHEY; CDR2 reads SVGAGI. The CDR3 protein is CASGRDKDNSPLHF. CDR3 DNA sequence: TGTGCCAGCGGCCGGGACAAGGATAATTCACCCCTCCACTTT.

The genes are TRBV9 and TRBJ1-6, with 9 nucleotides matching TRBD1. CDR1 and CDR2 from the germline V gene are SGDLS and YYNGEE. The CDR3 covers 16 residues. V trimming: 2 bases; J trimming: 5 bases; junction bases outside the gene matches: 5. The CDR3 spells CASSVATGGNNSPLHF. CDR3 coding DNA: TGTGCCAGCAGCGTCGCGACAGGGGGGAATAATTCACCCCTCCACTTT.

The chain has TRBV30 and TRBJ2-5; the D gene is possibly TRBD2 (5 bases). Per germline, CDR1 GTSNPN and CDR2 SVGIG (reference sequence). The CDR3 loop spans 12 amino acids. V was trimmed by 4 bases and J by 3 bases, leaving 9 bases between them. The CDR3 loop reads CAWNSVEETQYF. CDR3 DNA sequence: TGTGCCTGGAATAGCGTCGAAGAGACCCAGTACTTC.

CDR3 in amino acids: CASSSGAGTGGPETQYF. CDR3 DNA: TGTGCCAGCAGTTCCGGAGCCGGGACAGGGGGCCCAGAGACCCAGTACTTC. V and J are TRBV7-6 and TRBJ2-5, with 12 nucleotides matching TRBD1. Trimming at V came to 6 bases and at J to 4 bases, leaving 12 bases not matched to a gene. Germline CDR1 is SGHVS and CDR2 is FNYEAQ. This CDR3 comprises 17 residues.

V and J are TRBV6-1 and TRBJ1-4; a weak D match, TRBD1 (6 bases). The V end lost 0 bases, the J end lost 7 bases, and 15 bases lay between the germline ends. The CDR3 extends over 16 amino acids. Germline assignment: CDR1 MNHNS and CDR2 SASEGT. Here the CDR3 DNA reads TGTGCCAGCAGTGAAGCAATAGGGGGAAATTTTGAAAAACTGTTTTTT. Translation: CASSEAIGGNFEKLFF.

This clone was recorded once. V gene TRBV6-1 combines with J gene TRBJ2-2; tentative D call: TRBD1 (5 bases). Germline V CDR1 and CDR2: MNHNS, SASEGT. V gave up 0 bases and J gave up 4 bases, with 12 bases separating them. This CDR3 is 16 amino acids long. CDR3 loop: CASSEASGIPTGELFF. The DNA of the CDR3 is TGTGCCAGCAGTGAAGCATCAGGGATCCCCACCGGGGAGCTGTTTTTT.

This chain connects TRBV5-1 to TRBJ1-2; 9 bases agree with TRBD1. Germline CDR1 reads SGHRS; CDR2 reads YFSETQ. V gave up 0 bases and J gave up 2 bases; unmatched junction bases: 11. The CDR3 runs to 18 residues. CDR3 amino acids: CASSLDGRLGQGNYGYTF. CDR3 DNA: TGCGCCAGCAGCTTGGACGGTAGGCTGGGACAGGGAAACTATGGCTACACCTTC.

This clone has a single count. The chain links TRBV7-3 to TRBJ2-7; TRBD2 agrees at 7 bases. There are 13 residues in the CDR3. Trimming cost V 5 bases and J 6 bases; bases outside gene matches: 7. CDR1 and CDR2 (germline): SGHTA, FQGTGA. CDR3 region: CASSRRGGSEQYF. The CDR3 DNA is TGTGCCAGCAGCCGCCGGGGAGGGAGCGAGCAGTACTTC.

V and J are TRBV7-2 and TRBJ1-4; 8 positions agree with TRBD1. The CDR3 totals 12 residues. J gave up 11 bases and V 5 bases, and 4 bases lay outside the gene matches. Germline loops: CDR1 SGHTA, CDR2 FQGNSA. DNA of the CDR3: TGTGCCAGCAGCACACGACAGGGGAAACTGTTTTTT. It is translated as CASSTRQGKLFF.